The 9 T cell receptor beta chains presented below share a single source sample, sequenced in a study of identical twins. TCRdb re-called the 5' RACE reads through MiXCR, storing one row per CDR3 protein. The top ten clones hold about 12% of a sample with about 100,000 distinct CDR3 sequences, less than 6.5% of them seen once. The material sequenced was memory T cells sorted from blood. The receptors come from a woman in her forties or fifties in good health.

This clonotype was recorded many times. The CDR3 protein is CASSFSQDQPQHF. Written as DNA, the CDR3 is TGTGCCAGCAGTTTCTCCCAAGATCAGCCCCAGCATTTT. The chain combines TRBV12-3 or TRBV12-4 with TRBJ1-5; no clear D gene. This CDR3 has 13 residues. Trimming removed 3 bases from V and 5 bases from J, with 8 bases in between.

This clonotype was detected many times. This chain connects TRBV20-1 to TRBJ1-5; D not resolved. Trimming took off 2 bases at V and 4 bases at J, with 3 bases between the two ends. Germline assignment: CDR1 DFQATT and CDR2 SNEGSKA (reference sequence). The CDR3 spans 11 residues. CDR3: CSARSNQPQHF. Here the CDR3 DNA reads TGCAGTGCTAGAAGTAATCAGCCCCAGCATTTT.

This clonotype was counted many times. This chain connects TRBV10-3 to TRBJ2-7, with D perhaps matching TRBD1 or TRBD2 (5 bases each). The CDR3 consists of 15 residues. Germline V gene data show CDR1 as ENHRY and CDR2 as SYGVKD. The germline V and J ends were trimmed by 1 base and 3 bases, with 13 bases remaining between them. CDR3 nucleotide sequence: TGTGCCATCAGTGAGTTCCCCCCTGGGGGCTACGAGCAGTACTTC. As protein: CAISEFPPGGYEQYF.

This clonotype was detected ten times or more. The chain joins TRBV25-1 to TRBJ2-1; 14 bases agree with TRBD2. V gave up 3 bases and J gave up 8 bases; unmatched junction bases: 15. Germline V CDR1 and CDR2: MGHDK, SYGVNS. This CDR3 has 19 residues. CDR3: CASSERTSGRFFRGDEQFF. In DNA form, the CDR3 reads TGTGCCAGCAGTGAGCGGACTAGCGGGAGGTTTTTCCGGGGCGATGAGCAGTTCTTC.

This clonotype has a count of ten or more. The CDR3 bases are TGCAGTGCAGAAGGGGGGGCGTATACGCAGTATTTT. This encodes CSAEGGAYTQYF. This chain links TRBV20-1 with TRBJ2-3, with a possible D match to TRBD2 (7 bases). Between the trimmed V and J ends, which lost 6 bases and 7 bases, there was a span of 14 bases. Looked up from germline, CDR1 is DFQATT and CDR2 is SNEGSKA (reference sequence). The CDR3 consists of 12 residues.

This clonotype showed up many times. The chain uses TRBV15 and TRBJ1-3, with no clear D. With 0 bases removed from V and 4 bases from J, the gap between germline ends came to 10 bases. The CDR3 has 15 amino acids. Germline CDR1 and CDR2: LNHNV and YYDKDF (reference sequence). The CDR3 is CATSRDSSTGNTIYF. CDR3 sequence (DNA): TGTGCCACCAGCAGAGATTCCTCGACCGGAAACACCATATATTTT.

This clonotype occurred many times. The rearrangement joins TRBV12-3 or TRBV12-4 to TRBJ1-1, with D hard to call. With 2 bases removed from V and 3 bases from J, the gap between germline ends came to 7 bases. This CDR3 contains 13 residues. CDR3 DNA sequence: TGTGCCAGCAGTTTAAGGGAGGACACTGAAGCTTTCTTT. Its translation: CASSLREDTEAFF.

This clonotype was detected many times. J is TRBJ2-1 and V is TRBV29-1; TRBD2 is a possible D gene (6 bases). Per germline, CDR1 SQVTM and CDR2 ANQGSEA. V was pared by 0 bases and J by 6 bases, with 21 bases between. The CDR3 has 17 residues. As DNA, the CDR3 is TGCAGCGTTGAAGATCGCCGAACGGGACTGGGCGTCAATGAGCAGTTCTTC. Translating it yields CSVEDRRTGLGVNEQFF.

The CDR3 reads CASSETSGGPLTQYF. The CDR3 DNA follows: TGTGCCAGCAGTGAGACTAGCGGTGGCCCCCTTACGCAGTATTTT. This chain uses TRBV6-5 with TRBJ2-3; 9 positions match TRBD2. In germline, CDR1 is MNHEY, CDR2 SVGAGI. Trimming cost V 5 bases and J 8 bases; bases outside gene matches: 11. CDR3 length equals 15 residues.